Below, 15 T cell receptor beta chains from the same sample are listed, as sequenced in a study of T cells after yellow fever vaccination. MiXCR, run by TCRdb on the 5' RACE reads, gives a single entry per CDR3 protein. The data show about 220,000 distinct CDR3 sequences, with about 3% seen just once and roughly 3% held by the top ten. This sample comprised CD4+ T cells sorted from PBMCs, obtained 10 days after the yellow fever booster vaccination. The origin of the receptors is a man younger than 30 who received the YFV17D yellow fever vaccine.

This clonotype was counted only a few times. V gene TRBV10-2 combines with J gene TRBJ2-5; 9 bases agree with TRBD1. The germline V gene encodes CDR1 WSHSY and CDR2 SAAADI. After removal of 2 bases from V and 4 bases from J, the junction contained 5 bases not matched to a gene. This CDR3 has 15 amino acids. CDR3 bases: TGCGCCAGCAGTGAGCCGGGACAGGGAGGAGAGACCCAGTACTTC. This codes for CASSEPGQGGETQYF.

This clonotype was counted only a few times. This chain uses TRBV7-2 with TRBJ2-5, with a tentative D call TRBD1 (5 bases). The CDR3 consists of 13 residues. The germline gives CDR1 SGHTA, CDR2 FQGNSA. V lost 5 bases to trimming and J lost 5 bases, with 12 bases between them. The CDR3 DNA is TGTGCCAGCAGCCCCCGACAGTTGGAGACCCAGTACTTC. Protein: CASSPRQLETQYF. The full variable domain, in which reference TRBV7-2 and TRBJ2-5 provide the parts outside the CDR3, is GAGVSQSPSNKVTEKGKDVELRCDPISGHTALYWYRQSLGQGLEFLIYFQGNSAPDKSGLPSDRFSAERTGGSVSTLTIQRTQQEDSAVYLCASSPRQLETQYFGPGTRLLVL.

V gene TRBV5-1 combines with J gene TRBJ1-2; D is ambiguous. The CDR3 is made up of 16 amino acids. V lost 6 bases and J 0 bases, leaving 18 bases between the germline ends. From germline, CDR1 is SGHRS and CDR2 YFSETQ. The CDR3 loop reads CASTWVGDPSNYGYTF. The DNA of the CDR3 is TGCGCCAGCACGTGGGTCGGGGATCCATCTAACTATGGCTACACCTTC.

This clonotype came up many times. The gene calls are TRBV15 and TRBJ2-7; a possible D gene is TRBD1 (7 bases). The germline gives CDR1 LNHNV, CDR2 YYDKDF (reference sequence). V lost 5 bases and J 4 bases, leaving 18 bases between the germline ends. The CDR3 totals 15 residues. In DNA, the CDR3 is TGTGCCACCAGCTTCGGACAGGAGGGTCGGTACGAGCAGTACTTC. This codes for CATSFGQEGRYEQYF.

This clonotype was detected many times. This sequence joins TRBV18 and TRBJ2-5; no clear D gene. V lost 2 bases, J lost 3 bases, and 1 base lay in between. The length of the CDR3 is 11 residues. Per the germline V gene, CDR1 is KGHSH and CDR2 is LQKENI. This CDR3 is CASSPEETQYF. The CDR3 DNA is TGTGCCAGCTCACCAGAAGAGACCCAGTACTTC.

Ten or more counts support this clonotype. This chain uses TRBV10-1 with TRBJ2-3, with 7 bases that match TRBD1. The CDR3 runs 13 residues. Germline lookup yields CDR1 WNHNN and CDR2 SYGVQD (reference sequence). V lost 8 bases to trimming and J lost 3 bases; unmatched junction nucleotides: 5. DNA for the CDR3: TGCGCCAGCGCACGGGACAGAACAGATACGCAGTATTTT. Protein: CASARDRTDTQYF.

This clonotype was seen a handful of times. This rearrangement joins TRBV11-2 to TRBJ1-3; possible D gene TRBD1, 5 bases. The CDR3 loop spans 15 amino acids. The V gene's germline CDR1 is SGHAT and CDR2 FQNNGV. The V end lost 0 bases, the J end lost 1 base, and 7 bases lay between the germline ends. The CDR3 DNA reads TGTGCCAGCAGCTTAGACAGGGCGTCTGGAAACACCATATATTTT. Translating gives CASSLDRASGNTIYF.

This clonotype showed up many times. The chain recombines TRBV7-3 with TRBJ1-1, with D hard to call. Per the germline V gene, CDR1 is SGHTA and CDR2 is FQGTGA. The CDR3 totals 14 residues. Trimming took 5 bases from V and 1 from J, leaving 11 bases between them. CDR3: CASSPGAGNTEAFF. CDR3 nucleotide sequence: TGTGCCAGCAGCCCTGGAGCAGGGAACACTGAAGCTTTCTTT.

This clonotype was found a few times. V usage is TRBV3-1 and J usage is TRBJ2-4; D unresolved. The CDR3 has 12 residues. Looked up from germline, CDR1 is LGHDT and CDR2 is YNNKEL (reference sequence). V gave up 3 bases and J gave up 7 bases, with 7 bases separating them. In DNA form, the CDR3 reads TGTGCCAGCAGCCATTCAGCGAACATTCAGTACTTC. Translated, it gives CASSHSANIQYF.

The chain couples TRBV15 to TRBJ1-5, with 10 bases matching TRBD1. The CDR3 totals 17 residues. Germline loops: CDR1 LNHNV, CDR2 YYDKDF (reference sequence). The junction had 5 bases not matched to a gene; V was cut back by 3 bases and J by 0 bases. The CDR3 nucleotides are TGTGCCACCAGCAGGACAGGGGGCGCCCTTAGCAATCAGCCCCAGCATTTT. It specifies CATSRTGGALSNQPQHF.

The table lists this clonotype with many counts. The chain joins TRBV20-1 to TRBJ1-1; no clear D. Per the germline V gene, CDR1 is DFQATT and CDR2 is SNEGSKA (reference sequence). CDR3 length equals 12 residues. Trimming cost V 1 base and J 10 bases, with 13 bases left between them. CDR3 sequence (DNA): TGCAGTGCTAGAGCAGGAGGCCCTGGAGCTTTCTTT. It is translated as CSARAGGPGAFF.

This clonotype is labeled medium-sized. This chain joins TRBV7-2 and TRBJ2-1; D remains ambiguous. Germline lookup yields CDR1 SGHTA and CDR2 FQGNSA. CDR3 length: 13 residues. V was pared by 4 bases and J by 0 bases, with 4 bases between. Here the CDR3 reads CASSSNSYNEQFF. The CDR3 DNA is TGTGCCAGCAGCTCCAACTCCTACAATGAGCAGTTCTTC.

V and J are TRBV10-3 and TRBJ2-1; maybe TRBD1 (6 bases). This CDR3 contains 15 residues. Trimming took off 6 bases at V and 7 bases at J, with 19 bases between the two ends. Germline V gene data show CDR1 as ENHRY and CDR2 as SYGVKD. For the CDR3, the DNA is TGTGCCATCAGAACACCATCGGACAGATATAATGAGCAGTTCTTC. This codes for CAIRTPSDRYNEQFF.

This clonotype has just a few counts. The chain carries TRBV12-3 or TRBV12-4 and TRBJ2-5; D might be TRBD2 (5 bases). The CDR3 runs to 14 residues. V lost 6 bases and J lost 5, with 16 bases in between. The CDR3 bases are TGTGCCAGCAGCCAGCGTTGGCGGGTGGAGACCCAGTACTTC. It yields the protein CASSQRWRVETQYF.

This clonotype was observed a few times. In nucleotides, the CDR3 is TGTGCCAGCAGCGCCCAGGGTCGCTCTGGAAACACCATATATTTT. The encoded protein is CASSAQGRSGNTIYF. J is TRBJ1-3 and V is TRBV7-6, with D maybe TRBD1 (5 bases). Germline assignment: CDR1 SGHVS and CDR2 FNYEAQ. With 5 bases removed from V and 0 bases from J, the gap between germline ends came to 11 bases. This CDR3 comprises 15 residues.